This T cell receptor beta chain was identified during a study of cytomegalovirus exposure and HLA in healthy donors. General study results and limits: Most sequenced TCRs were rare (though some public TCRs occurred in many donors). The authors listed roughly 150 TCR beta chains as cytomegalovirus-associated. In a later analysis, first-cohort TCR clusters were found to tend to co-occur in the 120 or so validation repertoires.

Trimming cost V 5 bases and J 6 bases; bases outside gene matches: 7. This CDR3 comprises 17 residues. The germline gives CDR1 SGHRS, CDR2 YFSETQ. As for this clone: The antigen is undetermined.

Here immunoSEQ multiplex PCR was the method, and the copy in TCRdb shows in-frame clones only, minus some. The repertoire holds around 45,000 clones, with 92% as singletons. Sequencing was performed on PBMCs. The chain employs TRBV5-1 and TRBJ2-2; TRBD2 matches 16 bases. The clonotype was recovered from a young man in good health and CMV-seronegative. The CDR3 DNA reads TGCGCCAGCAGTCCCGGGACTAGCGGGAGGGCCGCCGGGGAGCTGTTTTTT. Its protein is CASSPGTSGRAAGELFF.